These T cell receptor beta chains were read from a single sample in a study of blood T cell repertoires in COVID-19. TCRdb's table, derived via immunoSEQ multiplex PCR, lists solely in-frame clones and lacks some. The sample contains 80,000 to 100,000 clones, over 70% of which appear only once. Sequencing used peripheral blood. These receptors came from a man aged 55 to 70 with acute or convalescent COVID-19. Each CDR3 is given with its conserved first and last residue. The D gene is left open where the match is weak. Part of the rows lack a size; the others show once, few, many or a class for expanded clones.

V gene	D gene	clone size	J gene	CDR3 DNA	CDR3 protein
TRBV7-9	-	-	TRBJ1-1	TGTGCCAGCAGCCCCCCCCGGGGCGGGGGAGGAGACACTGAAGCTTTCTTT	CASSPPRGGGGDTEAFF
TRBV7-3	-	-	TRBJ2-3	TGTGCCAGCAGCTTAATCCCAGGCTCCAGCACAGATACGCAGTATTTT	CASSLIPGSSTDTQYF
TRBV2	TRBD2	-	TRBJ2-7	TGTGCCAGCAGCCTCCTAGCGGGGGAGTCCTACGAGCAGTACTTC	CASSLLAGESYEQYF
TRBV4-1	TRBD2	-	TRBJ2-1	TGCGCCAGCAGCCAGACACTAGCGGGAGCGGGCAATGAGCAGTTCTTC	CASSQTLAGAGNEQFF
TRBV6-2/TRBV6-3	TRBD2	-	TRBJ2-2	TGTGCCAGCAGTTCGACTGGACTAGTTACCGGGGAGCTGTTTTTT	CASSSTGLVTGELFF
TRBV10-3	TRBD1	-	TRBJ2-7	TGTGCCATCAGTGAACCCAGCAGACAGGGGACCTACGAGCAGTACTTC	CAISEPSRQGTYEQYF
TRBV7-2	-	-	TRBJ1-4	TGTGCCAGCAGCTTAGATGTCAGGAGGTTCGAAAAACTGTTTTTT	CASSLDVRRFEKLFF
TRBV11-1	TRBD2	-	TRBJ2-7	TGTGCCAGCAGCTTCAGCGGGGGCATTTACGAGCAGTACTTC	CASSFSGGIYEQYF
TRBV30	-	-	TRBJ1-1	TGTGCCTGGAGTGTACGGCAGGGGACTGAAGCTTTCTTT	CAWSVRQGTEAFF
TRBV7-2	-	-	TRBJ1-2	-	CASSVAPGTGGAATF
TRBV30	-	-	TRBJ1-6	TGTGCCTGGAGTGCGGACAGTTCACCCCTCCACTTT	CAWSADSSPLHF
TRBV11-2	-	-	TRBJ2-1	TGTGCCAGCAGCTCGAGTTTCGAGCAGTTCTTC	CASSSSFEQFF
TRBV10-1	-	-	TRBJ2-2	TGCGCCAGCCATGGTGGGCAGGGTGAGCTGTTTTTT	CASHGGQGELFF
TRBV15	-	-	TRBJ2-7	TGTGCCACCAGCAGAGATTTGGCAGTCTCCTACGAGCAGTACTTC	CATSRDLAVSYEQYF
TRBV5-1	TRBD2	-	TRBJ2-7	TGCGCCAGCAGCTTGGCCGTAGCGGGGTCCTACGAGCAGTACTTC	CASSLAVAGSYEQYF
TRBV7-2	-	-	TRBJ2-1	TGTGCCAGCAGCTTAGCTTTCGGGGTTTACAATGAGCAGTTCTTC	CASSLAFGVYNEQFF
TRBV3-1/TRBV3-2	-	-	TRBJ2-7	TGTGCCAGCAGCCACGCGGCCGGTAAAGTGGGCTCCTACGAGCAGTACTTC	CASSHAAGKVGSYEQYF
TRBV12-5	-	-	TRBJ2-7	TGTGCTAGTGGTTTGACTGGGCAGGGCTACGAGCAGTACTTC	CASGLTGQGYEQYF
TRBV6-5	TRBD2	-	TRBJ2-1	TGTGCCAGCAGTTACGTACTAGCGGGAGGCAATGAGCAGTTCTTC	CASSYVLAGGNEQFF
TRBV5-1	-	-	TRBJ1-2	TGCGCCAGCAGCTTGGCTGACAGACGAAACTATGGCTACACCTTC	CASSLADRRNYGYTF
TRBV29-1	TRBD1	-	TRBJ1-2	TGCAGCGTCGGGAAGGGGGCGGGCTATGGCTACACCTTC	CSVGKGAGYGYTF
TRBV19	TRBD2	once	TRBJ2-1	TGTGCCAGTACGGACCGTAGGTTTGGACTAGCGGGACGGCGGGGCTCCTACAATGAGCAGTTCTTC	CASTDRRFGLAGRRGSYNEQFF
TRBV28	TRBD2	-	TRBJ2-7	TGTGCCAGCCGTTCCCTCGGGGGGAGCTCCTACGAGCAGTACTTC	CASRSLGGSSYEQYF
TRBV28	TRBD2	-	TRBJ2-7	TGTGCCAGCAGTTCCGGGACTACCCCATCCTACGAGCAGTACTTC	CASSSGTTPSYEQYF
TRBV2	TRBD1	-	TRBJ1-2	TGTGCCAGCAGTCCGGACAGGGGGCAGTTGGGCTATGGCTACACCTTC	CASSPDRGQLGYGYTF
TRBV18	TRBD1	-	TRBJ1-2	TGTGCCAGCTCACCACGCAATGAGGGGGCGAATAACTATGGCTACACCTTC	CASSPRNEGANNYGYTF
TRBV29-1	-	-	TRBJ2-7	TGCAGCGTTCTATCAACTCTTTACGAGCAGTACTTC	CSVLSTLYEQYF
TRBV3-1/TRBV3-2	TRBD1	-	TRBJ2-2	TGTGCCAGCAGCCAAGACTCGGGACAGGGGGCCACCGGGGAGCTGTTTTTT	CASSQDSGQGATGELFF
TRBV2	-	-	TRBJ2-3	TGTGCCAGCAGCAGCACTAGTCGGTTTTTGGGTACGCAGTATTTT	CASSSTSRFLGTQYF
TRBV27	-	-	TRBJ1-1	TGTGCCAGCAGCACCGACAGGAGAAGTGAAGCTTTCTTT	CASSTDRRSEAFF
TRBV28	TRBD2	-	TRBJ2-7	TGTGCCAGCACCGAGTCAGCGGGAGGGCCCTACGAGCAGTACTTC	CASTESAGGPYEQYF
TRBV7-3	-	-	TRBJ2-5	TGTGCCAGCAGCTTATACGGCAGGGAAGAGACCCAGTACTTC	CASSLYGREETQYF
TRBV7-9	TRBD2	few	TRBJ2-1	TGTGCCAGCACAGGGACTAGCGGGGATGGGAAGGGGCAGTTCTTC	CASTGTSGDGKGQFF
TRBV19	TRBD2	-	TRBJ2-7	TGTGCCAGCAAGTGGGACGGGGGGGAGTACTTC	CASKWDGGEYF
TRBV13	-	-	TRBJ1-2	TGTGCCAGCAGCTTAGGACTACAGGGTAACTATGGCTACACCTTC	CASSLGLQGNYGYTF
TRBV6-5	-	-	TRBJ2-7	TGTGCCAGCAGTTACGTCCAGGGAACCCTCGAGCAGTACTTC	CASSYVQGTLEQYF
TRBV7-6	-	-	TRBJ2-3	TGTGCCAGCAGCTTATGGGCAGCTCCAGATACGCAGTATTTT	CASSLWAAPDTQYF
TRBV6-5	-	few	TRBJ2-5	TGTGCCAGCAAACTACCCCAGGGGGAGACCCAGTACTTC	CASKLPQGETQYF
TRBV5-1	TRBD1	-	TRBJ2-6	TGCGCCAGCAGCTTGTCGATTTGGGGACAGGGGGCATCTGGGGCCAACGTCCTGACTTTC	CASSLSIWGQGASGANVLTF
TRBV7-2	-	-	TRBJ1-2	TGTGCCAGCAGCTTAAACCCCGCCGGTCAGGCGGGCTACACCTTC	CASSLNPAGQAGYTF
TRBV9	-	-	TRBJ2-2	TGTGCCAGCAGCGTAGATTCCCCCGCGAACACCGGGGAGCTGTTTTTT	CASSVDSPANTGELFF
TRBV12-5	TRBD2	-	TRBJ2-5	TGTGCTAGTGGTTTGCGGTCAGCGGGGGGGCTGAAGACCCAGTACTTC	CASGLRSAGGLKTQYF
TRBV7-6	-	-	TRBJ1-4	TGTGCCAGCAGCCGAGACGACAGGTCGGGCGAAAAACTGTTTTTT	CASSRDDRSGEKLFF
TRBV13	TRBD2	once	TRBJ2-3	TGTGCCAGCAGCAGACTAGCGGGCACAGATACGCAGTATTTT	CASSRLAGTDTQYF
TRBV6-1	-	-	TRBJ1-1	TGTGCCAGCAGTGAAACCAGGAACACTGAAGCTTTCTTT	CASSETRNTEAFF
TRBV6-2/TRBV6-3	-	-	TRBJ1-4	TGTGCCAGCAGCTCAGGGTGGACTAATGAAAAACTGTTTTTT	CASSSGWTNEKLFF
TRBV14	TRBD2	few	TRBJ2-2	TGTGCCAGCAGCCAATTCGCCGGGACTAGCGGTAACACCGGGGAGCTGTTTTTT	CASSQFAGTSGNTGELFF
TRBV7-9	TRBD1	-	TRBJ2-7	TGTGCCAGCAGCTCCCTGAGGGGGCCGGGCTACGAGCAGTACTTC	CASSSLRGPGYEQYF
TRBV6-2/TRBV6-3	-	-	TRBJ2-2	TGTGCCAGCAGTTACTTTCGGGGTACCGGGGAGCTGTTTTTT	CASSYFRGTGELFF
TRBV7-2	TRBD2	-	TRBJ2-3	TGTGCCAGCAGCCTCGAGGGACTAGCGACAGATACGCAGTATTTT	CASSLEGLATDTQYF
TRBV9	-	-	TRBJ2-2	TGTGCCAGCAGCGTAGCGGAGACAGTGAACACCGGGGAGCTGTTTTTT	CASSVAETVNTGELFF
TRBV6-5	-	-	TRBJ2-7	TGTGCCAGCAGTCCTCAGGATTACCTCTACGAGCAGTACTTC	CASSPQDYLYEQYF
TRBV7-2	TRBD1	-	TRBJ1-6	TGTGCCAGCAGCTTGCCCCCCGGACAGGGATTCCGCTCACCCCTCCACTTT	CASSLPPGQGFRSPLHF
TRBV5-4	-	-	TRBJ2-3	TGTGCCAGCAGCTTGGCCGGGGGAAATACGCAGTATTTT	CASSLAGGNTQYF
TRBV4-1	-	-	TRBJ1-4	TGCGCCAGCAGCCAAGAAGTAGCAGGGCAGGAAAAACTGTTTTTT	CASSQEVAGQEKLFF
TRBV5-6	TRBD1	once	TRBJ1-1	TGTGCCAGCAGCTTTCGTCAGGGGGCTGGGACCACTGAAGCTTTCTTT	CASSFRQGAGTTEAFF
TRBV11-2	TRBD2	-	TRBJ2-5	TGTGCCAGCGGTCGCGGGGGTCCGGAGACCCAGTACTTC	CASGRGGPETQYF
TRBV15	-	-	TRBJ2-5	TGTGCCACCAGCAGAGATAAAGGGGTAGTAGTGCAAGAGACCCAGTACTTC	CATSRDKGVVVQETQYF
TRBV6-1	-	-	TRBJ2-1	TGTGCCAGCAGTGAAGGTTACAGGGCTTACAATGAGCAGTTCTTC	CASSEGYRAYNEQFF
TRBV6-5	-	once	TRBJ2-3	TGTGCCAGCAGTTACTCCCACCTGGAGGCAGATACGCAGTATTTT	CASSYSHLEADTQYF